A single T cell receptor (beta chain) is shown here with its context. The antigen is undetermined. Ophthalmopathy cases scored 3 or more on the Clinical Activity Score and 4 or more on NOSPECS grade, with duration below 3 months. Fresh peripheral blood, less than 11 ml of it, supplied the PBMCs. Amplification yielded TCR beta CDR3 regions, with RNA transcripts as the source. HTBI primers drove first-round RT-PCR of the TCR CDR3. From the multiplex PCR reads, TCRdb called clonotypes with MiXCR, one entry per CDR3 protein. The sample has fewer than 700,000 distinct CDR3 sequences, 17% seen once. The entry originates in a study of T cells in Graves' hyperthyroidism and ophthalmopathy. The wider study: Staff took peripheral blood when the initial diagnosis was made, before any treatment began.

General study findings and limits: A model of 13 V-J pairs discriminated ophthalmopathy from stable hyperthyroidism.

The CDR3 consists of 13 residues. V lost 7 bases and J 4 bases, leaving 12 bases between the germline ends. Per the germline V gene, CDR1 is KGHDR and CDR2 is SFDVKD. The clonotype comes from a young woman with Graves' ophthalmopathy. The rearrangement links TRBV24-1 to TRBJ1-2; D call uncertain. The sample taken for sequencing was blood. CDR3 protein: CATSPAGSYGYTF. The CDR3 region has the DNA TGTGCCACCAGCCCCGCGGGGTCCTATGGCTACACCTTC.